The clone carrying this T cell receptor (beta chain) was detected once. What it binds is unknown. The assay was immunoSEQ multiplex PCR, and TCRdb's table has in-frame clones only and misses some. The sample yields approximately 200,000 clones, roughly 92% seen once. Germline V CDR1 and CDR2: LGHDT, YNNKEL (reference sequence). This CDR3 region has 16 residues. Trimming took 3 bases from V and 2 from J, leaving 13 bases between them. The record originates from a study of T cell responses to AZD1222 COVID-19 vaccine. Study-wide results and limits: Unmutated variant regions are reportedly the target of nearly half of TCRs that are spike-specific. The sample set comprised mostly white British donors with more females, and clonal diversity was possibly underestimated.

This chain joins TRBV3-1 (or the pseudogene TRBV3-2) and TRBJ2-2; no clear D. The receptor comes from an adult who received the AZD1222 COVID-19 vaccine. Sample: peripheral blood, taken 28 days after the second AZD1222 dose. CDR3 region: CASSHIETSNTGELFF. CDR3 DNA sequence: TGTGCCAGCAGCCATATCGAGACAAGTAACACCGGGGAGCTGTTTTTT.